Listed below are T cell receptor beta chains from one sample, sequenced in a study of breast tumors, draining lymph nodes, adjacent tissues. TCRdb itself ran the multiplex PCR reads through MiXCR, one entry per CDR3 protein. Of about 22,000 distinct CDR3 sequences detected, about 38% appear once; the ten largest clones hold less than 25%. The sequencing input was breast tumor tissue. The source of these receptors is a female donor with breast cancer. Some clones in this sample may be carry-over from other donors' samples. The CDR3 runs from the conserved cysteine through the conserved F or W. Fields, in order: J gene, clone size, D gene, V gene, CDR3 protein, CDR3 DNA. D genes are given only for firm matches. Clone size is given for some rows only: seen once, a few or many times, or a class if the clone is expanded.

J: TRBJ2-3
size: medium-sized
D: NA
V: TRBV14
CDR3: CASSLDRTITDTQYF
DNA: TGTGCCAGCAGCCTGGACAGGACTATCACAGATACGCAGTATTTT

J: TRBJ2-7
size: many
D: NA
V: TRBV2
CDR3: CASRARGLEDEQYF
DNA: TGTGCCAGCAGAGCACGGGGGTTAGAGGACGAGCAGTACTTC

J: TRBJ1-2
size: few
D: NA
V: TRBV29-1
CDR3: CSGLSRGYGYTF
DNA: TGCAGCGGGTTGAGTAGGGGCTATGGCTACACCTTC

J: TRBJ2-7
size: NA
D: TRBD2
V: TRBV5-1
CDR3: CASSLDPLAGVSSYEQYF
DNA: TGCGCCAGCAGCTTGGACCCCCTAGCGGGCGTGAGCTCCTACGAGCAGTACTTC

J: TRBJ2-7
size: NA
D: NA
V: TRBV29-1
CDR3: CSVAQGFAEQYF
DNA: TGCAGCGTCGCACAGGGATTCGCCGAGCAGTACTTC

J: TRBJ1-3
size: NA
D: NA
V: TRBV6-1
CDR3: CASRDTGNTIYF
DNA: TGTGCCAGCAGGGACACTGGAAACACCATATATTTT

J: TRBJ1-2
size: NA
D: NA
V: TRBV29-1
CDR3: CSVDSKDGNYGYTF
DNA: TGCAGCGTTGATTCTAAGGACGGGAACTATGGCTACACCTTC

J: TRBJ1-4
size: medium-sized
D: NA
V: TRBV7-9
CDR3: CASSLESEKLFF
DNA: TGTGCCAGCAGCTTAGAATCCGAAAAACTGTTTTTT

J: TRBJ2-3
size: NA
D: NA
V: TRBV5-1
CDR3: CASSLEGDTQYF
DNA: TGCGCCAGCAGCTTGGAAGGGGATACGCAGTATTTT

J: TRBJ2-5
size: NA
D: NA
V: TRBV15
CDR3: CASSRVSGQLGTQYF
DNA: TGTGCCAGCAGCAGAGTTTCCGGACAGCTTGGGACCCAGTACTTC

J: TRBJ1-2
size: many
D: NA
V: TRBV19
CDR3: CASRPTRSSNYGYTF
DNA: TGTGCCAGTAGACCGACGCGTTCATCTAACTATGGCTACACCTTC

J: TRBJ2-3
size: many
D: TRBD2
V: TRBV2
CDR3: CASSPWTSGRAEDTQYF
DNA: TGTGCCAGCAGTCCCTGGACTAGCGGGAGGGCCGAAGATACGCAGTATTTT

J: TRBJ1-5
size: NA
D: NA
V: TRBV19
CDR3: CASSIGAYNQPQHF
DNA: TGTGCCAGTAGTATTGGGGCCTACAATCAGCCCCAGCATTTT

J: TRBJ2-3
size: many
D: NA
V: TRBV20-1
CDR3: CSAKLSVGTDTQYF
DNA: TGCAGTGCCAAACTAAGCGTGGGCACAGATACGCAGTATTTT

J: TRBJ2-1
size: NA
D: NA
V: TRBV14
CDR3: CASRQSSYNEQFF
DNA: TGTGCCAGCAGGCAAAGCTCCTACAATGAGCAGTTCTTC

J: TRBJ2-3
size: many
D: TRBD2
V: TRBV19
CDR3: CASSHAGGSRDTQYF
DNA: TGTGCCAGTAGTCACGCGGGGGGGAGCCGGGATACGCAGTATTTT

J: TRBJ2-5
size: medium-sized
D: TRBD2
V: TRBV4-3
CDR3: CASSQDVTSGRVETQYF
DNA: TGCGCCAGCAGCCAAGATGTCACTAGCGGGAGAGTAGAGACCCAGTACTTC

J: TRBJ1-4
size: NA
D: NA
V: TRBV5-5
CDR3: CASSPLGATNEKLFF
DNA: TGTGCCAGCAGCCCGTTGGGTGCAACTAATGAAAAACTGTTTTTT

J: TRBJ1-2
size: medium-sized
D: NA
V: TRBV11-2
CDR3: CASSQQSLGGYTF
DNA: TGTGCCAGCAGCCAACAGAGCCTCGGTGGCTACACCTTC

J: TRBJ1-5
size: NA
D: TRBD1
V: TRBV4-1
CDR3: CASSQDDGQGAEGNQPQHF
DNA: TGCGCCAGCAGCCAAGACGACGGACAGGGGGCCGAGGGCAATCAGCCCCAGCATTTT

J: TRBJ1-4
size: NA
D: TRBD1
V: TRBV20-1
CDR3: CSARTGGEKLFF
DNA: TGCAGTGCTCGGACAGGGGGTGAAAAACTGTTTTTT

J: TRBJ1-2
size: NA
D: NA
V: TRBV9
CDR3: CVSSPWDNYGYTF
DNA: TGTGTCAGCAGCCCCTGGGACAACTATGGCTACACCTTC

J: TRBJ2-4
size: few
D: NA
V: TRBV19
CDR3: CASIGIRSIQYF
DNA: TGTGCCAGTATAGGTATTAGGTCCATTCAGTACTTC

J: TRBJ2-7
size: many
D: TRBD2
V: TRBV13
CDR3: CASSYNTGTSSYEQYF
DNA: TGTGCCAGCAGCTATAATACAGGGACTAGCTCCTACGAGCAGTACTTC

J: TRBJ2-2
size: many
D: NA
V: TRBV5-1
CDR3: CASSLGQQNTGELFF
DNA: TGCGCCAGCAGCCTAGGACAGCAGAACACCGGGGAGCTGTTTTTT

J: TRBJ2-3
size: NA
D: NA
V: TRBV20-1
CDR3: CSARPPLGGPLDTQYF
DNA: TGCAGTGCTAGACCTCCGTTGGGGGGTCCGCTAGATACGCAGTATTTT